The 29 T cell receptor beta chains reported below all come from one sample, sequenced in a study of spatial heterogeneity in lung cancer. TCRdb reanalysed the 5' RACE reads using MiXCR and keeps one entry per CDR3 protein. The sample includes over 10,000 distinct CDR3 sequences, 4.5% to 6.5% of them seen just once. The antigens of these receptors remain unknown. Time point noted: sample taken at primary tumor resection. Study-wide results and limits: Tumor mutation count correlated with how many alpha and beta TCRs expanded intratumorally.

The source material was lung tumor tissue, sampled at surgery. The receptor set was obtained from a male donor with early-stage non-small cell lung cancer.

This clonotype was found many times. This rearrangement joins TRBV6-2 or TRBV6-3 to TRBJ2-2; D is unresolved. The CDR3 covers 13 residues. V lost 1 base to trimming and J lost 1 base, with 1 base between them. Germline values: CDR1 MNHEY, CDR2 SVGEGT. The CDR3 DNA sequence: TGTGCCAGCAGTTACTTGAACACCGGGGAGCTGTTTTTT. Translated: CASSYLNTGELFF.

This clonotype was counted many times. The chain employs TRBV18 and TRBJ1-1; tentative D call: TRBD1 (5 bases). The CDR3 length is 13 residues. Germline CDR1 is KGHSH and CDR2 is LQKENI. Trimming shortened V by 1 base and J by 5 bases, and 8 bases separated the two germline ends. The chain's CDR3 is CASSPQEGTEAFF. Written as DNA, the CDR3 is TGTGCCAGCTCACCACAGGAGGGGACTGAAGCTTTCTTT.

The sample holds a few counts of this clonotype. J is TRBJ1-4 and V is TRBV6-6; D uncertain. V lost 2 bases to trimming and J lost 8 bases, with 12 bases between them. The CDR3 runs 14 residues. Per germline, CDR1 MNHNY and CDR2 SVGAGI (reference sequence). The CDR3 region has the DNA TGTGCCAGCAGTTACGATGGCAGAGGGGAAAAACTGTTTTTT. Protein product: CASSYDGRGEKLFF.

The V and J genes are TRBV6-1 and TRBJ2-3, with D possibly TRBD2 on 6 matching bases. The V end lost 9 bases, the J end lost 4 bases, and 11 bases lay between the germline ends. The CDR3 has 12 amino acids. Per germline, CDR1 MNHNS and CDR2 SASEGT. The CDR3 sequence is CASTGGSDTQYF. The CDR3 nucleotides read TGTGCCAGTACCGGGGGTTCAGATACGCAGTATTTT.

The sample holds many counts of this clonotype. The V and J genes are TRBV6-2 or TRBV6-3 and TRBJ1-1, with a tentative D call TRBD1 (5 bases). From germline, CDR1 is MNHEY and CDR2 SVGEGT. The V end was cut by 7 bases, the J end by 5 bases, with 20 bases between. This CDR3 has 15 amino acids. CDR3 sequence: CASKKPQGPRTEAFF. Written as DNA, the CDR3 is TGTGCCAGCAAAAAACCCCAGGGACCGAGGACTGAAGCTTTCTTT.

This clonotype was recorded at least ten times. An end of the junction differs from the germline gene, which may be a read error. This sequence joins TRBV3-1 and TRBJ2-1; 7 bases are shared with TRBD2. Germline CDR1 is LGHDT and CDR2 is YNNKEL (reference sequence). The CDR3 is 15 residues long. The CDR3 reads CASSEEPSGYNEQFF. Here the CDR3 DNA reads TGTGCCAGCAGCGAAGAACCTAGCGGTTACAATGAGCAGTTCTTC.

This clonotype was observed many times. The rearrangement uses TRBV19 and TRBJ1-5, with TRBD1 matching 8 bases. The CDR3 totals 16 residues. CDR1 and CDR2 (germline): LNHDA, SQIVND (reference sequence). Unmatched junction bases numbered 8, after V lost 5 bases and J lost 2 bases. DNA for the CDR3: TGTGCCAGTAGTTCGGTGGACAGGGAGGGCAATCAGCCCCAGCATTTT. Translation: CASSSVDREGNQPQHF.

This clonotype came up many times. The chain is built from TRBV15 and TRBJ2-5; unclear D gene. Looked up from germline, CDR1 is LNHNV and CDR2 is YYDKDF (reference sequence). With 1 base removed from V and 3 bases from J, the gap between germline ends came to 9 bases. The CDR3 length is 14 residues. Written as DNA, the CDR3 is TGTGCCACCAGCAGAGTAGACCGGAAAGAGACCCAGTACTTC. Its protein is CATSRVDRKETQYF. The full variable domain, its missing parts supplied by reference TRBV15 and TRBJ2-5, is DAMVIQNPRYQVTQFGKPVTLSCSQTLNHNVMYWYQQKSSQAPKLLFHYYDKDFNNEADTPDNFQSRRPNTSFCFLDIRSPGLGDTAMYLCATSRVDRKETQYFGPGTRLLVL.

The chain employs TRBV5-6 and TRBJ1-1; 9 positions agree with TRBD1. This CDR3 is 16 amino acids long. Germline loops: CDR1 SGHDT, CDR2 YYEEEE. J lost 8 bases, V lost 4 bases, and 15 bases had no gene match. CDR3 residues: CASSRNWDRVKEEAFF. The CDR3 nucleotides read TGTGCCAGCAGCCGTAACTGGGACAGGGTAAAGGAAGAAGCTTTCTTT.

This clonotype has ten or more counts. The rearrangement links TRBV24-1 to TRBJ2-2, with D unresolved. Trimming shortened V by 6 bases and J by 2 bases, and 18 bases separated the two germline ends. The CDR3 extends over 17 amino acids. Germline V gene sequence: CDR1 KGHDR, CDR2 SFDVKD. The CDR3 DNA reads as TGTGCCACCAGTTCTGGGGATTTCACAGCCAACACCGGGGAGCTGTTTTTT. It codes for CATSSGDFTANTGELFF.

This clonotype was seen repeatedly, ten times or more. The chain combines TRBV10-3 with TRBJ1-2; D is unclear. This CDR3 has 13 amino acids. Germline V lookup: CDR1 ENHRY, CDR2 SYGVKD. The ends were cut back, 2 bases at V and 0 bases at J, with 4 bases in the middle. In DNA, the CDR3 is TGTGCCATCAGTGAGCCGACTAACTATGGCTACACCTTC. Protein product: CAISEPTNYGYTF.

This clonotype was observed a few times. The chain has TRBV12-3 or TRBV12-4 and TRBJ1-5; TRBD1 aligns across 7 bases. The CDR3 runs 13 residues. Trimming at V came to 7 bases and at J to 7 bases, leaving 7 bases not matched to a gene. The CDR3, as DNA: TGTGCCAGCAATACAGGGGAACGGCAGCCCCAGCATTTT. Encoded protein: CASNTGERQPQHF.

This clonotype was counted ten times or more. V gene TRBV5-1 combines with J gene TRBJ2-1, with 11 bases aligning to TRBD2. The germline V gene encodes CDR1 SGHRS and CDR2 YFSETQ. Unmatched junction bases numbered 11, after V lost 4 bases and J lost 8 bases. The CDR3 totals 16 residues. CDR3 nucleotides: TGCGCCAGCAGCCAAATACTAGCGGGAGATGCTGATGAGCAGTTCTTC. This translates into CASSQILAGDADEQFF.

This clonotype was counted ten times or more. The V and J genes are TRBV29-1 and TRBJ1-1; D is undetermined. The germline gives CDR1 SQVTM, CDR2 ANQGSEA. The length of the CDR3 is 12 residues. V shed 4 bases and J shed 0 bases, with 6 bases lying between them. CDR3 in DNA: TGCAGCGTTGGATTAATGAACACTGAAGCTTTCTTT. Protein: CSVGLMNTEAFF.

This clonotype has at least ten counts. The chain recombines TRBV4-2 with TRBJ1-1; 12 nucleotides match TRBD1. This CDR3 region has 18 residues. V trimming: 3 bases; J trimming: 0 bases; junction bases outside the gene matches: 8. Germline loops: CDR1 LGHNA, CDR2 YNFKEQ. The DNA of the CDR3 is TGTGCCAGCAGCCACGTCCCGGGACAGGGGGCTATGAACACTGAAGCTTTCTTT. Protein sequence: CASSHVPGQGAMNTEAFF.

This clonotype showed up many times. The rearrangement uses TRBV20-1 and TRBJ1-4, with no clear D. The CDR3 is 11 residues long. CDR1 is DFQATT and CDR2 is SNEGSKA in the germline V gene (reference sequence). Deletions cut 6 bases from V and 8 bases from J, with 10 bases between. The CDR3 DNA reads TGCAGTGCGGAGCTTGGGGAAAAACTGTTTTTT. It translates to CSAELGEKLFF.

This clonotype was detected ten times or more. V gene TRBV2 combines with J gene TRBJ2-7; D gene ambiguous. The CDR3 contains 12 residues. Trimming left V 8 bases short and J 4 bases short, with 12 bases between. Germline values: CDR1 SNHLY, CDR2 FYNNEI. CDR3 in DNA: TGTGCCAGCGGAAGAGATCGATACGAGCAGTACTTC. Translation: CASGRDRYEQYF.

This clonotype came up many times. The V and J genes are TRBV7-2 and TRBJ1-2; 7 bases align to TRBD1. V lost 3 bases and J lost 4; bases outside the gene matches: 2. The CDR3 is 13 residues long. Germline CDR1 and CDR2: SGHTA and FQGNSA. The CDR3 DNA follows: TGTGCCAGCAGCTTGACAGGGAGCTATGGCTACACCTTC. Its translation is CASSLTGSYGYTF.

In its sample, this clonotype was seen many times. The chain uses TRBV7-6 and TRBJ2-1; TRBD2 aligns across 7 bases. Germline lookup yields CDR1 SGHVS and CDR2 FNYEAQ. Trimming took 5 bases from V and 7 from J; bases not matched to a gene: 11. CDR3 length: 15 residues. The CDR3 sequence is CASSPLGGVTNEQFF. The CDR3 coding sequence is TGTGCCAGCAGCCCCCTGGGGGGGGTTACAAATGAGCAGTTCTTC.

The table lists this clonotype with many counts. V usage is TRBV6-2 or TRBV6-3 and J usage is TRBJ2-5, with 12 bases aligning to TRBD1. V gave up 3 bases and J gave up 3 bases; unmatched junction bases: 8. The CDR3 sequence is 17 residues long. Germline V lookup: CDR1 MNHEY, CDR2 SVGEGT. This CDR3 is CASSYTRDRGREETQYF. The CDR3 bases are TGTGCCAGCAGTTATACCAGGGACAGGGGGCGCGAAGAGACCCAGTACTTC.

This clonotype showed up many times. The V and J genes are TRBV11-2 and TRBJ1-6; D perhaps matches TRBD1 (6 bases). Trimming left V 1 base short and J 8 bases short, with 15 bases between. Looked up from germline, CDR1 is SGHAT and CDR2 is FQNNGV. This CDR3 region has 16 residues. The CDR3 loop reads CASSLAPTGIDSPLHF. The DNA for the CDR3 is TGTGCCAGCAGCTTAGCCCCTACAGGGATTGATTCACCCCTCCACTTT.

This clonotype was counted a few times. The V gene is TRBV27, the J gene TRBJ1-6; D remains ambiguous. The CDR3 is 18 residues long. The V and J ends lost 2 bases and 0 bases respectively, with 14 bases between them. CDR1 is MNHEY, CDR2 SMNVEV, per germline (reference sequence). The CDR3 is CASSLNIPSGSYNSPLHF. In nucleotides, the CDR3 is TGTGCCAGCAGTTTAAATATTCCCAGCGGCTCCTATAATTCACCCCTCCACTTT.

This clonotype showed up many times. The rearrangement joins TRBV6-2 or TRBV6-3 to TRBJ2-7; TRBD2 matches at 9 bases. V trimming: 1 base; J trimming: 6 bases; junction bases outside the gene matches: 7. CDR1 and CDR2 (germline): MNHEY, SVGEGT. CDR3 length equals 15 residues. The CDR3 bases are TGTGCCAGCAGTTACTTGCTAGCGGGATTGTCCGAGCAGTACGTC. This codes for CASSYLLAGLSEQYV.

A few counts support this clonotype. This rearrangement joins TRBV7-3 to TRBJ1-1, with 8 bases aligning to TRBD1. Per germline, CDR1 SGHTA and CDR2 FQGTGA. With 5 bases clipped from V and 10 bases from J, the junction kept 21 bases outside the gene matches. The length of the CDR3 is 17 residues. In nucleotides, the CDR3 is TGTGCCAGCAGCCCAGGAGGGGGACCGAGGACAGGGCTTGGAGCTTTCTTT. Protein sequence: CASSPGGGPRTGLGAFF.

This clonotype occurred many times. The CDR3 nucleotides read TGCAGTGCACCCAGAGGGACCTCGGATACGCAGTATTTT. Translation: CSAPRGTSDTQYF. V and J are TRBV20-1 and TRBJ2-3, with D perhaps matching TRBD1 or TRBD2 (5 bases each). V was cut by 6 bases and J by 6 bases, with 16 bases left in between. The CDR3 is made up of 13 amino acids. CDR1 and CDR2 (germline): DFQATT, SNEGSKA (reference sequence).

This clonotype was recorded many times. In DNA form, the CDR3 reads TGTGCCAGCAGTCTCCCTCGCATGAACACTGAAGCTTTCTTT. The encoded protein is CASSLPRMNTEAFF. This chain uses TRBV6-5 with TRBJ1-1; D gene ambiguous. This CDR3 is 14 amino acids long. Germline CDR1 reads MNHEY; CDR2 reads SVGAGI. V lost 5 bases to trimming and J lost 0 bases, with 10 bases between them.

The rearrangement uses TRBV7-2 and TRBJ2-3; 9 positions agree with TRBD2. The CDR3 totals 16 residues. Germline V CDR1 and CDR2: SGHTA, FQGNSA. J lost 2 bases, V lost 1 base, and 4 bases had no gene match. In DNA, the CDR3 is TGTGCCAGCAGCTTAGATCTAGCGGGGTACACAGATACGCAGTATTTT. It encodes CASSLDLAGYTDTQYF. The full variable domain, rest sourced from reference TRBV7-2 and TRBJ2-3, is GAGVSQSPSNKVTEKGKDVELRCDPISGHTALYWYRQSLGQGLEFLIYFQGNSAPDKSGLPSDRFSAERTGGSVSTLTIQRTQQEDSAVYLCASSLDLAGYTDTQYFGPGTRLTVL.

This clonotype was found many times. The rearrangement links TRBV7-9 to TRBJ2-5; weak D call: TRBD1 (5 bases). V dropped 5 bases and J dropped 2 bases, with 12 bases sitting between them. The CDR3 is made up of 14 amino acids. The germline CDR1 and CDR2 sequences are SEHNR and FQNEAQ (reference sequence). CDR3 protein: CASSRQPIQETQYF. CDR3 coding DNA: TGTGCCAGCAGCCGACAGCCTATTCAAGAGACCCAGTACTTC.

This clonotype was detected ten times or more. This chain links TRBV20-1 with TRBJ2-7; TRBD1 matches 7 bases. V was clipped by 3 bases and J by 3 bases; unmatched bases: 5. Germline-derived CDR1 and CDR2 are DFQATT and SNEGSKA (reference sequence). CDR3 length: 13 amino acids. The CDR3 protein is CSASGDSNYEQYV. CDR3 coding DNA: TGCAGTGCTAGTGGGGACAGCAACTACGAGCAGTACGTC.